What follows are 16 T cell receptor beta chains derived from one specimen sequenced in a study of T cells in localized non-small cell lung cancer. The protocol was immunoSEQ multiplex PCR, while the TCRdb copy is restricted to in-frame clones and leaves out a portion. The sample holds more than 45,000 clones, roughly 84% seen once. The material was peripheral blood mononuclear cells, obtained before any cancer treatment. The source is a man aged 40 to 70 with stage III lung adenocarcinoma.

The chain has TRBV7-2 and TRBJ2-2; D not certain. This CDR3 contains 13 residues. Trimming stripped 3 bases from V and 4 bases from J, with 6 bases between. Germline values: CDR1 SGHTA, CDR2 FQGNSA. CDR3 sequence (DNA): TGTGCCAGCAGCTTGGATCCCACCGGGGAGCTGTTTTTT. Protein product: CASSLDPTGELFF.

The J gene is TRBJ2-2, the V gene TRBV2; tentatively, D is TRBD1 or TRBD2 (6 bases each). The ends were cut back, 5 bases at V and 3 bases at J, with 16 bases in the middle. The germline gives CDR1 SNHLY, CDR2 FYNNEI. This CDR3 is 16 amino acids long. The CDR3 DNA sequence: TGTGCCAGCAGTAGGGGGGTGACTTTGGACACCGGGGAGCTGTTTTTT. It yields the protein CASSRGVTLDTGELFF.

The CDR3 DNA reads TGCGCCAGCCGCCACCTCGGGACAGGGAGGTTCGGCACAGATACGCAGTATTTT. It is translated as CASRHLGTGRFGTDTQYF. The V gene is TRBV5-1, the J gene TRBJ2-3; 9 bases agree with TRBD1. Germline V gives CDR1 SGHRS, CDR2 YFSETQ. V shed 7 bases, J shed 1 base, and the junction held 16 bases outside the gene matches. There are 18 residues in the CDR3.

The V and J genes are TRBV15 and TRBJ1-5; 8 nucleotides agree with TRBD1. Germline values: CDR1 LNHNV, CDR2 YYDKDF (reference sequence). V lost 4 bases to trimming and J lost 4 bases; unmatched junction nucleotides: 9. This CDR3 spans 16 amino acids. The CDR3 DNA is TGTGCCACCAGCACCCTTGGACAGGGCCCTAATCAGCCCCAGCATTTT. Protein sequence: CATSTLGQGPNQPQHF.

The chain uses TRBV7-9 and TRBJ2-7; TRBD1 matches at 7 bases. This CDR3 is 14 amino acids long. V lost 0 bases to trimming and J lost 6 bases; unmatched junction nucleotides: 5. Looked up from germline, CDR1 is SEHNR and CDR2 is FQNEAQ (reference sequence). The CDR3 nucleotides read TGTGCCAGCAGCTTAGCAAGACAGGGCAGCGAGCAGTACTTC. Encoded protein: CASSLARQGSEQYF.

The chain carries TRBV29-1 and TRBJ2-1; TRBD1 might be the D (5 bases). The CDR3 covers 13 residues. Germline-derived CDR1 and CDR2 are SQVTM and ANQGSEA. The V end lost 6 bases, the J end lost 7 bases, and 16 bases lay between the germline ends. The CDR3 DNA reads TGCAGCGTGGACCTGGACCCAGGGAATGAGCAGTTCTTC. Translated, it gives CSVDLDPGNEQFF.

This sequence joins TRBV29-1 and TRBJ2-1; 8 bases match TRBD1. Germline loops: CDR1 SQVTM, CDR2 ANQGSEA. Trimming took 3 bases from V and 8 from J; bases not matched to a gene: 3. The CDR3 loop spans 12 amino acids. CDR3 DNA sequence: TGCAGCGTTGACAGGGGGCACGATGAGCAGTTCTTC. Its translation: CSVDRGHDEQFF.

This clone appeared once. This chain links TRBV6-5 with TRBJ1-1; 8 bases are shared with TRBD1. The CDR3 runs 13 residues. The J segment lost 3 bases and the V segment lost 6 bases, leaving 3 bases of the junction unmatched. Germline CDR1 and CDR2: MNHEY and SVGAGI. CDR3 in DNA: TGTGCCAGCAGCCCACAGGGGGACACTGAAGCTTTCTTT. As protein: CASSPQGDTEAFF.

The rearrangement links TRBV29-1 to TRBJ1-2; TRBD1 aligns across 10 bases. Germline V gene lookup returns CDR1 SQVTM and CDR2 ANQGSEA. Unmatched junction bases numbered 8, after V lost 0 bases and J lost 4 bases. This CDR3 contains 16 residues. The CDR3 is CSVEDRGGTGAYGYTF. CDR3 nucleotides: TGCAGCGTTGAAGATCGAGGGGGGACAGGGGCCTATGGCTACACCTTC.

The rearrangement uses TRBV5-1 and TRBJ2-5, with D tentatively TRBD1 (5 bases). The CDR3 has 15 amino acids. Trimming left V 5 bases short and J 5 bases short, with 19 bases between. Looked up from germline, CDR1 is SGHRS and CDR2 is YFSETQ. The CDR3 nucleotides are TGCGCCAGCAGACACACCCCTGGGGCAGGGGAGACCCAGTACTTC. It codes for CASRHTPGAGETQYF.

The V and J genes are TRBV9 and TRBJ2-2, with D perhaps TRBD1 (5 bases). This CDR3 contains 15 residues. Germline CDR1 SGDLS, CDR2 YYNGEE. Trimming removed 2 bases at V and 5 bases at J, with 13 bases between. Here the CDR3 DNA reads TGTGCCAGCAGCGTGACAGTCGAGCCTACCGGGGAGCTGTTTTTT. Encoded protein: CASSVTVEPTGELFF.

This chain connects TRBV21-1 to TRBJ2-3; the table's D call of TRBD1 was not tested on the DNA. TRBV21-1 is shown as a pseudogene. This CDR3 spans 18 amino acids. DNA for the CDR3: TGTGCCAGCAGCGCCCAAGACAGGAACCCATATGTAACAGATACGCAGTATTTT. Translation: CASSAQDRNPYVTDTQYF.

The chain recombines TRBV11-2 with TRBJ2-1; D unresolved. There are 12 residues in the CDR3. Deletions cut 4 bases from V and 9 bases from J, with 10 bases between. Germline V gene lookup returns CDR1 SGHAT and CDR2 FQNNGV. The CDR3 region is CASSSARSEQFF. The CDR3 region has the DNA TGTGCCAGCAGCTCCGCCCGAAGTGAGCAGTTCTTC.

The J gene is TRBJ1-1, the V gene TRBV5-1; D not resolved. Trimming stripped 6 bases from V and 1 base from J, with 13 bases between. CDR1 and CDR2 from the germline V gene are SGHRS and YFSETQ. This CDR3 has 14 amino acids. CDR3 in DNA: TGCGCCAGCACGGCCAGATCAAGGAACACTGAAGCTTTCTTT. The encoded protein is CASTARSRNTEAFF. The variable domain in full, with the rest retrieved from reference TRBV5-1 and TRBJ1-1, is KAGVTQTPRYLIKTRGQQVTLSCSPISGHRSVSWYQQTPGQGLQFLFEYFSETQRNKGNFPGRFSGRQFSNSRSEMNVSTLELGDSALYLCASTARSRNTEAFFGQGTRLTVV.

In DNA form, the CDR3 reads TGTGCCAGCAGCGCCCGCGGGGGAGAGACCCAGTACTTC. Translated: CASSARGGETQYF. The chain uses TRBV7-2 and TRBJ2-5, with TRBD2 matching over 7 bases. The CDR3 runs to 13 residues. The V and J ends lost 5 bases and 4 bases, in that order; junction bases with no gene match: 4. Germline CDR1 is SGHTA and CDR2 is FQGNSA.

This rearrangement joins TRBV27 to TRBJ2-6, with D perhaps matching TRBD1 (6 bases). V lost 2 bases to trimming and J lost 0 bases, with 23 bases between them. CDR3 length: 21 amino acids. In germline, CDR1 is MNHEY, CDR2 SMNVEV (reference sequence). This CDR3 is CASSLRGLGTGILSGANVLTF. CDR3 DNA sequence: TGTGCCAGCAGTTTAAGGGGGTTGGGGACGGGAATTCTCTCTGGGGCCAACGTCCTGACTTTC.